This entry lists 12 T cell receptor beta chains sequenced from one sample in a study of graft-versus-host responses after intestinal transplantation. Generated by immunoSEQ multiplex PCR, the TCRdb table keeps only in-frame clones and is missing some. Here the sample spans some 130,000 clones, approximately 92% being singletons. The antigens of these receptors remain unknown. The sequenced sample was unstimulated CD4+ T cells sorted from spleen or lymph node cells, obtained before intestinal transplant. The receptors stem from a human donor who received an intestinal transplant.

The rearrangement joins TRBV7-2 to TRBJ1-6; D not resolved. This CDR3 has 14 amino acids. Looked up from germline, CDR1 is SGHTA and CDR2 is FQGNSA. V lost 5 bases, J lost 9 bases, and 14 bases lay in between. This CDR3 reads CASSQARGVSPLHF. The CDR3 nucleotides read TGTGCCAGCAGCCAAGCTCGGGGAGTTTCACCCCTCCACTTT.

V is TRBV4-1 and J is TRBJ2-3; 7 bases match TRBD2. This CDR3 has 18 residues. J lost 4 bases, V lost 2 bases, and 15 bases had no gene match. Germline V lookup: CDR1 MGHRA, CDR2 YSYEKL. The CDR3 here is CASSQLPTSVKAPDTQYF. The CDR3 nucleotides are TGCGCCAGCAGCCAACTTCCTACTAGCGTAAAGGCTCCAGATACGCAGTATTTT.

The chain recombines TRBV19 with TRBJ2-7; possible D gene TRBD2, 7 bases. V was pared by 7 bases and J by 1 base, with 14 bases between. In germline, CDR1 is LNHDA, CDR2 SQIVND (reference sequence). The CDR3 has 14 residues. CDR3: CASTRGGESYEQYF. As DNA, the CDR3 is TGTGCCAGTACCCGAGGGGGGGAATCCTACGAGCAGTACTTC.

The genes are TRBV6-1 and TRBJ1-5; no definite D call. The ends were cut back, 5 bases at V and 5 bases at J, with 10 bases in the middle. This CDR3 is 13 amino acids long. Germline lookup yields CDR1 MNHNS and CDR2 SASEGT. The CDR3 DNA is TGTGCCAGCAGTTTCGGGGTTGATCAGCCCCAGCATTTT. Translating it yields CASSFGVDQPQHF.

The genes are TRBV18 and TRBJ1-1; TRBD1 matches 7 bases. CDR1 is KGHSH and CDR2 is LQKENI in the germline V gene. The CDR3 runs 15 residues. V was clipped by 3 bases and J by 0 bases; unmatched bases: 4. CDR3 bases: TGTGCCAGCTCACCGTCTGACAGGGTGAACACTGAAGCTTTCTTT. This translates into CASSPSDRVNTEAFF. Full variable domain (remainder filled in from reference TRBV18 and TRBJ1-1): NAGVMQNPRHLVRRRGQEARLRCSPMKGHSHVYWYRQLPEEGLKFMVYLQKENIIDESGMPKERFSAEFPKEGPSILRIQQVVRGDSAAYFCASSPSDRVNTEAFFGQGTRLTVV.

This chain joins TRBV6-6 and TRBJ2-5; D is unresolved. Germline CDR1 reads MNHNY; CDR2 reads SVGAGI (reference sequence). The V and J ends lost 2 bases and 5 bases respectively, with 6 bases between them. This CDR3 contains 12 residues. For the CDR3, the DNA is TGTGCCAGCAGTTACATGGGGGAGACCCAGTACTTC. Its protein is CASSYMGETQYF.

This clone was recorded only once. J is TRBJ1-4 and V is TRBV4-2; D unclear. The CDR3 totals 15 residues. The germline CDR1 and CDR2 sequences are LGHNA and YNFKEQ. The ends were cut back, 1 base at V and 3 bases at J, with 9 bases in the middle. For the CDR3, the DNA is TGTGCCAGCAGCCAAGGTCAAGGGCCTAATGAAAAACTGTTTTTT. Its protein product is CASSQGQGPNEKLFF.

The chain combines TRBV4-1 with TRBJ2-1, with D possibly being TRBD2 (5 bases). The germline V gene encodes CDR1 MGHRA and CDR2 YSYEKL. The CDR3 spans 17 residues. Trimming left V 3 bases short and J 0 bases short, with 15 bases between. In DNA, the CDR3 is TGCGCCAGCAGCCACCCCGGGTACGGGAACTCCTACAATGAGCAGTTCTTC. Its translation is CASSHPGYGNSYNEQFF.

The count of this clone is one. V and J are TRBV28 and TRBJ1-1; 10 bases map to TRBD1. V gave up 5 bases and J gave up 5 bases; unmatched junction bases: 2. Germline values: CDR1 MDHEN, CDR2 SYDVKM. The CDR3 is 13 residues long. Here the CDR3 reads CASSRQGATEAFF. CDR3 bases: TGTGCCAGCAGTAGACAGGGGGCGACTGAAGCTTTCTTT.

This chain joins TRBV18 and TRBJ1-5; 12 bases align to TRBD1. J lost 8 bases, V lost 3 bases, and 8 bases had no gene match. The CDR3 extends over 16 amino acids. Germline CDR1 KGHSH, CDR2 LQKENI. DNA of the CDR3: TGTGCCAGCTCACCGAGAACCGGGACAGGGGGCGAGCCCCAGCATTTT. It translates to CASSPRTGTGGEPQHF.

The V call is TRBV9, the J call TRBJ2-3; D is tentatively TRBD1 or TRBD2 (6 bases each). Germline V gene sequence: CDR1 SGDLS, CDR2 YYNGEE. The CDR3 covers 15 residues. The germline V and J ends were trimmed by 4 bases and 0 bases, with 12 bases remaining between them. CDR3: CASSPGAQSTDTQYF. CDR3 in DNA: TGTGCCAGCAGCCCGGGGGCGCAGAGCACAGATACGCAGTATTTT.

The rearrangement joins TRBV25-1 to TRBJ2-3, with 10 bases matching TRBD2. This CDR3 is built from 15 residues. With V trimmed by 8 bases and J by 6 bases, 11 bases remained unmatched. CDR1 and CDR2 (germline): MGHDK, SYGVNS. CDR3 nucleotide sequence: TGTGCCAGCGTCAAGACTAGCGGGCTTCGGGATACGCAGTATTTT. Translation: CASVKTSGLRDTQYF.